The TCR beta chain under discussion was sequenced for a study of metastatic and nonmetastatic thyroid tumors. Whole-study context: Repertoire data that came from the blood and tumor or nodule tissue of malignant and benign thyroid patients were compared.

Before thyroid surgery, none of the patients had received any treatment. Study-wide results and caveats: When malignant thyroid tumors were compared with benign nodules, TCR beta diversity was reportedly significantly higher in the malignant tumors. This held in both blood and tumor samples.

Points on this clone: Its antigen is unknown.

In the original processing: A papillary thyroid cancer distant-metastasis classifier was built from CDR3 differences across clinicopathological groups. MiXCR reprocessed the PCR reads for TCRdb. TCRdb assigned the V and J calls; the authors' analysis was not used. The data hold roughly 22,000 clones, with about a third observed a single time. The CDR3 length is 14 residues. Trimming cost V 0 bases and J 3 bases, with 9 bases left between them. In germline, CDR1 is SGDLS, CDR2 YYNGEE. The sequencing input was blood. The sequence derives from a male donor with papillary thyroid cancer or a benign thyroid nodule (not recorded which). Some clones in this sample may be carry-over from other donors' samples. This chain joins TRBV9 and TRBJ1-1; D call uncertain. CDR3 DNA: TGTGCCAGCAGCGTAGATATGCGAGACACTGAAGCTTTCTTT. Its translation is CASSVDMRDTEAFF.